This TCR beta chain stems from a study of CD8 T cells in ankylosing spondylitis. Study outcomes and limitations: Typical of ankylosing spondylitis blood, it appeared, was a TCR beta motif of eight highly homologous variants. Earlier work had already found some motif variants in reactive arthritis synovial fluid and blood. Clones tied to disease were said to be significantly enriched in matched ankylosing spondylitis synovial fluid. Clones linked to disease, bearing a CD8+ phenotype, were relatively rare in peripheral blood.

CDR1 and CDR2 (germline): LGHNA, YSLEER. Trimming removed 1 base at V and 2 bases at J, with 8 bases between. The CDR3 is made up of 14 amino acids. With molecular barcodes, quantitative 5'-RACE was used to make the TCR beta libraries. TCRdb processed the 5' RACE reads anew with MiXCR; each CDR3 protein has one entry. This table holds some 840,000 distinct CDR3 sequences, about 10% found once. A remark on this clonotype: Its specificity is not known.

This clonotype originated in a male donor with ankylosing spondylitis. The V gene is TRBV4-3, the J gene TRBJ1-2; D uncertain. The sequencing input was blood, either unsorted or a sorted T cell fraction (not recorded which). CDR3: CASSQVIVNYGYTF. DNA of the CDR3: TGCGCCAGCAGCCAAGTTATCGTAAACTATGGCTACACCTTC.